The sequence of this TCR beta chain was determined in a study of blood T cell repertoires in COVID-19. Overall study: Italy, Spain and the United States were the sources of the convalescent and acute COVID-19 samples. T cells, B-cell-depleted T cells, or PBMCs provided the cDNA or gDNA that served as material.

Per the original methods: Counts of nucleated cells, estimated from reference gene primer amplification, were obtained. Profiled with immunoSEQ multiplex PCR; TCRdb holds only in-frame clones, not every one. The V and J calls and the clone size are those of that table, but D and trimming were determined from the DNA. The table lists about 300,000 clones, approximately 86% of them singletons. V lost 2 bases and J lost 5; bases outside the gene matches: 3. Germline CDR1 and CDR2: SEHNR and FQNEAQ (reference sequence). The CDR3 loop spans 14 amino acids. This chain links TRBV7-9 with TRBJ2-5, with 9 nucleotides matching TRBD2. The TCR comes from a man in his late teens or twenties with active or convalescent COVID-19. Sequencing used peripheral blood. CDR3 loop: CASSLPGLAETQYF. The DNA for the CDR3 is TGTGCCAGCAGCTTACCCGGACTAGCGGAGACCCAGTACTTC.